This note documents a single TCR beta chain sequence. Its target is not known. The sample originates from a study of T cell responses to AZD1222 COVID-19 vaccine. Whole-study results and caveats: Spike regions recognized by vaccine-associated CD4 TCRs spanned the protein, led by 160-218 and 743-854. Compared with day 0, the breadth and depth of the Spike-specific TCR repertoire rose significantly after two doses of AZD1222. Repertoires were sampled only after the peak T cell response.

The table came from immunoSEQ multiplex PCR; TCRdb's copy has only in-frame clones and leaves some out. This table has about 130,000 clones, about nine tenths appearing once. This CDR3 region has 15 residues. The V segment lost 5 bases and the J segment 8 bases; nucleotides outside the gene matches: 11. Germline V lookup: CDR1 MNHEY, CDR2 SMNVEV (reference sequence). This TCR derives from an adult who received the AZD1222 COVID-19 vaccine. This specimen was peripheral blood, taken 28 days after the second AZD1222 dose. The V gene is TRBV27, the J gene TRBJ2-1; 8 positions match TRBD2. The DNA for the CDR3 is TGTGCCAGCAGTGGCTTCAGCGGGAGTAGGGATGAGCAGTTCTTC. Translated, it gives CASSGFSGSRDEQFF.